Shown below are 32 T cell receptor beta chains from a single sample sequenced in a study of CD4 T cells in relation to SARS-CoV-2 and coronaviruses. TCRdb keeps only in-frame clones here, not all; method: immunoSEQ multiplex PCR. The profile shows about 59,000 clones, 86% of them singletons. The unexposed donors gave CD4+ T cells in 2011-2018, prior to COVID-19. The sequenced sample consisted of memory CD4+ T cells from PBMCs. The receptor set was obtained from a human donor in good health.

This sequence joins TRBV3-1 (or the pseudogene TRBV3-2) and TRBJ2-1; possible D gene TRBD2, 6 bases. V lost 4 bases, J lost 9 bases, and 16 bases lay in between. The germline gives CDR1 LGHDT, CDR2 YNNKEL (reference sequence). The CDR3 sequence is 14 residues long. CDR3 bases: TGTGCCAGCAGCCTCCCCCGGGGGTTCGCTGAGCAGTTCTTC. Amino acid sequence: CASSLPRGFAEQFF.

The chain uses TRBV5-4 and TRBJ2-7, with unresolved D. V lost 0 bases, J lost 4 bases, and 11 bases lay in between. This CDR3 has 14 residues. Germline V gene sequence: CDR1 SGHNT, CDR2 YYREEE (reference sequence). The CDR3 sequence: CASSLEVSAYEQYF. In DNA, the CDR3 is TGTGCCAGCAGCTTGGAGGTCAGTGCTTACGAGCAGTACTTC.

J is TRBJ2-2 and V is TRBV28, with TRBD1 matching over 9 bases. In germline, CDR1 is MDHEN, CDR2 SYDVKM. The CDR3 extends over 15 amino acids. The CDR3 nucleotides read TGTGCTCACAGGCGGACAGGGGCTGGCACCGGGGAGCTGTTTTTT. Its translation: CAHRRTGAGTGELFF.

V usage is TRBV15 and J usage is TRBJ2-7, with 8 bases matching TRBD2. With 0 bases clipped from V and 5 bases from J, the junction kept 9 bases outside the gene matches. Germline V gene data show CDR1 as LNHNV and CDR2 as YYDKDF (reference sequence). The CDR3 covers 16 residues. CDR3 in amino acids: CATSRERSGSQNEQYF. The CDR3 DNA reads as TGTGCCACCAGCAGAGAAAGGAGCGGGAGCCAGAACGAGCAGTACTTC.

The V gene is TRBV27, the J gene TRBJ2-7; 9 bases agree with TRBD2. Germline V gene sequence: CDR1 MNHEY, CDR2 SMNVEV (reference sequence). V lost 2 bases to trimming and J lost 0 bases; unmatched junction nucleotides: 11. The length of the CDR3 is 18 residues. The CDR3 is CASSLLLAGTSPSYEQYF. The CDR3 coding sequence is TGTGCCAGCAGTTTACTTCTAGCGGGGACGTCTCCCTCCTACGAGCAGTACTTC.

The chain uses TRBV6-2 or TRBV6-3 and TRBJ1-5, with 7 bases matching TRBD1. Trimming took 3 bases from V and 4 from J; bases not matched to a gene: 9. CDR3 length equals 16 residues. CDR1 is MNHEY and CDR2 is SVGEGT in the germline V gene. The CDR3 bases are TGTGCCAGCAGTTATCAACAGGGGTCTACTAATCAGCCCCAGCATTTT. Its protein product is CASSYQQGSTNQPQHF.

CDR3 in amino acids: CASSPTTGRTGELFF. Here the CDR3 DNA reads TGCGCCAGCAGCCCGACCACGGGGCGCACCGGGGAGCTGTTTTTT. The chain joins TRBV5-1 to TRBJ2-2; D tentatively fits TRBD1 or TRBD2 (5 bases each). CDR1 is SGHRS and CDR2 is YFSETQ in the germline V gene. This CDR3 is 15 amino acids long. The V gene lost 4 bases and the J gene lost 4 bases, with 14 bases spanning the gap.

The chain carries TRBV6-1 and TRBJ1-1, with TRBD1 as a possible D gene (6 bases). The germline V and J ends were trimmed by 3 bases and 0 bases, with 14 bases remaining between them. The CDR3 is 16 residues long. The germline CDR1 and CDR2 sequences are MNHNS and SASEGT. CDR3 DNA: TGTGCCAGCAGTGACAGGCGGGGGGCCATGAACACTGAAGCTTTCTTT. Protein sequence: CASSDRRGAMNTEAFF.

This clone was seen just once. The chain joins TRBV6-6 to TRBJ1-2, with D unresolved. The CDR3 sequence is 13 residues long. V shed 6 bases and J shed 5 bases, with 13 bases lying between them. The germline gives CDR1 MNHNY, CDR2 SVGAGI (reference sequence). As DNA, the CDR3 is TGTGCCAGCAGCCTCACCCCTTTGTATGGCTACACCTTC. Translated, it gives CASSLTPLYGYTF.

The chain combines TRBV19 with TRBJ2-4, with 7 bases that match TRBD1. The CDR3 is made up of 17 amino acids. Per germline, CDR1 LNHDA and CDR2 SQIVND (reference sequence). Trimming took 4 bases from V and 0 from J; bases not matched to a gene: 9. The CDR3 nucleotides are TGTGCCAGTAGTACACGGGGACAGACGCTAGCCAAAAACATTCAGTACTTC. It is translated as CASSTRGQTLAKNIQYF.

The V and J genes are TRBV10-1 and TRBJ2-1; 7 positions agree with TRBD1. This CDR3 is built from 14 residues. Germline V lookup: CDR1 WNHNN, CDR2 SYGVQD (reference sequence). V lost 5 bases and J lost 5; bases outside the gene matches: 6. As DNA, the CDR3 is TGCGCCAGCAGTCCAGCCGACAGGGACAATGAGCAGTTCTTC. Residues: CASSPADRDNEQFF.

The V and J genes are TRBV11-1 and TRBJ2-1, with TRBD1 matching over 11 bases. V was pared by 4 bases and J by 7 bases, with 6 bases of the junction left unmatched. This CDR3 has 15 residues. Germline CDR1 is SGHAT and CDR2 is FQDESV (reference sequence). As DNA, the CDR3 is TGTGCCAGCAGCTCGGGACAGGGGGACGTGAATGAGCAGTTCTTC. It encodes CASSSGQGDVNEQFF.

The chain recombines TRBV6-4 with TRBJ2-3; D is perhaps TRBD1 (7 bases). This CDR3 contains 13 residues. The germline gives CDR1 MRHNA, CDR2 SNTAGT. V was pared by 3 bases and J by 6 bases, with 10 bases between. CDR3 region: CASSEQGRDTQYF. CDR3 sequence (DNA): TGTGCCAGCAGTGAACAGGGGAGGGATACGCAGTATTTT.

The chain links TRBV4-2 to TRBJ2-7; tentatively, D is TRBD1 (5 bases). With 1 base removed from V and 2 bases from J, the gap between germline ends came to 9 bases. In germline, CDR1 is LGHNA, CDR2 YNFKEQ. The CDR3 runs to 14 residues. In DNA, the CDR3 is TGTGCCAGCAGCCAAGGGACACCCCCCTACGAGCAGTACTTC. Translating it yields CASSQGTPPYEQYF.

This clone has just one count. The chain carries TRBV5-1 and TRBJ2-1, with TRBD2 identical over 11 bases. Germline trimming cut 0 bases from V and 4 bases from J; bases unmatched to any gene: 6. CDR3 length: 17 amino acids. Germline V gene lookup returns CDR1 SGHRS and CDR2 YFSETQ. The CDR3 bases are TGCGCCAGCAGCTTGGTGGGACTAGCGGCCCAATACAATGAGCAGTTCTTC. This translates into CASSLVGLAAQYNEQFF.

This clone has more than one count but fewer than ten. This rearrangement joins TRBV27 to TRBJ2-7; a possible D gene is TRBD2 (5 bases). This CDR3 region has 13 residues. Trimming cost V 5 bases and J 4 bases, with 12 bases left between them. Germline-derived CDR1 and CDR2 are MNHEY and SMNVEV (reference sequence). CDR3 nucleotide sequence: TGTGCCAGCAGTAGGACGGGGAATTACGAGCAGTACTTC. Protein: CASSRTGNYEQYF.

The chain combines TRBV2 with TRBJ2-1; D ambiguous. CDR3 length: 16 amino acids. Looked up from germline, CDR1 is SNHLY and CDR2 is FYNNEI. The V end lost 2 bases, the J end lost 6 bases, and 17 bases lay between the germline ends. In DNA form, the CDR3 reads TGTGCCAGCAGTGAAAGGTCCAGCGTCAGGCCCAATGAGCAGTTCTTC. It codes for CASSERSSVRPNEQFF.

This clone has a single count. V is TRBV10-2 and J is TRBJ1-2; TRBD1 aligns across 10 bases. The CDR3 runs 15 residues. The ends lost 3 bases at V and 8 bases at J; junction bases unmatched: 9. The germline CDR1 and CDR2 sequences are WSHSY and SAAADI. The CDR3 DNA reads as TGCGCCAGCAGTGATGGGACAGGGGAGTTTGGGGGCTACACCTTC. This translates into CASSDGTGEFGGYTF.

V is TRBV7-3 and J is TRBJ2-3; TRBD1 aligns across 7 bases. This CDR3 region has 17 residues. Unmatched junction bases numbered 12, after V lost 1 base and J lost 5 bases. Germline CDR1 reads SGHTA; CDR2 reads FQGTGA. The CDR3 spells CASSLNVRGPGLDTQYF. CDR3 sequence (DNA): TGTGCCAGCAGCTTAAATGTTAGGGGGCCCGGATTAGATACGCAGTATTTT.

The rearrangement uses TRBV5-8 and TRBJ1-5; D is unclear. This CDR3 is built from 15 residues. The V and J ends lost 0 bases and 4 bases respectively, with 11 bases between them. Germline lookup yields CDR1 SGHTS and CDR2 YDEGEE. CDR3 loop: CASSLGFGYNQPQHF. The CDR3 DNA reads TGTGCCAGCAGCTTGGGATTTGGGTATAATCAGCCCCAGCATTTT.

This chain links TRBV5-4 with TRBJ2-7; D gene unclear. Germline V gene lookup returns CDR1 SGHNT and CDR2 YYREEE (reference sequence). V was clipped by 4 bases and J by 0 bases, with 17 bases between them. There are 16 residues in the CDR3. CDR3 bases: TGTGCCAGCAGCCCCAGGCTTCAGGCTAGCTCCTACGAGCAGTACTTC. The encoded protein is CASSPRLQASSYEQYF.

The chain recombines TRBV6-6 with TRBJ2-3; no firm D call. V lost 6 bases to trimming and J lost 4 bases, with 11 bases between them. Per germline, CDR1 MNHNY and CDR2 SVGAGI (reference sequence). This CDR3 is 13 amino acids long. The CDR3 loop is CASSLRSPDTQYF. As DNA, the CDR3 is TGTGCCAGCAGCCTCCGGAGCCCAGATACGCAGTATTTT.

This CDR3 is CASSLEFGGKAEAFF. CDR3 DNA sequence: TGCGCCAGCAGCTTGGAGTTCGGGGGGAAGGCTGAAGCTTTCTTT. The V gene is TRBV5-1, the J gene TRBJ1-1, with D possibly TRBD1 on 5 matching bases. Germline CDR1 is SGHRS and CDR2 is YFSETQ. The CDR3 contains 15 residues. The V gene lost 0 bases and the J gene lost 6 bases, with 15 bases spanning the gap.

The gene calls are TRBV28 and TRBJ2-7; D possibly corresponds to TRBD1 (6 bases). This CDR3 has 14 residues. Germline V gene sequence: CDR1 MDHEN, CDR2 SYDVKM. Trimming cost V 5 bases and J 6 bases, with 17 bases left between them. DNA for the CDR3: TGTGCCAGCAGTCCGGCCAGGGGAATACGCGAGCAGTACTTC. Protein sequence: CASSPARGIREQYF.

This clone was picked up a small number of times. The chain recombines TRBV7-3 with TRBJ2-3, with 7 bases identical to TRBD2. CDR3 length: 16 residues. Germline trimming cut 5 bases from V and 3 bases from J; bases unmatched to any gene: 11. Germline CDR1 reads SGHTA; CDR2 reads FQGTGA. CDR3 residues: CASSPWGGGRTDTQYF. CDR3 in DNA: TGTGCCAGCAGCCCGTGGGGGGGAGGGAGAACAGATACGCAGTATTTT.

The chain has TRBV19 and TRBJ1-5, with TRBD1 matching over 10 bases. In germline, CDR1 is LNHDA, CDR2 SQIVND (reference sequence). CDR3 length: 16 residues. After removal of 10 bases from V and 4 bases from J, the junction contained 13 bases not matched to a gene. CDR3: CAIQSEGTGDNQPQHF. The CDR3 DNA reads as TGTGCCATACAGTCGGAGGGGACAGGGGATAATCAGCCCCAGCATTTT.

V gene TRBV29-1 combines with J gene TRBJ2-1; no clear D gene. The ends were cut back, 6 bases at V and 8 bases at J, with 20 bases in the middle. This CDR3 contains 14 residues. Per germline, CDR1 SQVTM and CDR2 ANQGSEA. CDR3 sequence: CSVPSSIVRHEQFF. The CDR3 DNA is TGCAGCGTCCCCTCTTCAATAGTACGCCATGAGCAGTTCTTC.

The chain has TRBV2 and TRBJ2-4, with D unresolved. Looked up from germline, CDR1 is SNHLY and CDR2 is FYNNEI. This CDR3 is 14 amino acids long. The V gene lost 3 bases and the J gene lost 0 bases, with 6 bases spanning the gap. The DNA for the CDR3 is TGTGCCAGCAGTGATGGGTTAGCCAAAAACATTCAGTACTTC. Protein: CASSDGLAKNIQYF.

V and J are TRBV5-4 and TRBJ2-1, with D tentatively TRBD2 (5 bases). V shed 4 bases and J shed 0 bases, with 14 bases lying between them. The germline V gene encodes CDR1 SGHNT and CDR2 YYREEE (reference sequence). The CDR3 runs 16 residues. The CDR3 DNA sequence: TGTGCCAGCAGCAGTATGAAAGGGAGCTCCTACAATGAGCAGTTCTTC. Its translation: CASSSMKGSSYNEQFF.

The chain carries TRBV3-1 (or the pseudogene TRBV3-2) and TRBJ1-2, with 7 bases fitting TRBD1. V dropped 5 bases and J dropped 4; count of bases not matched to a gene: 10. The germline gives CDR1 LGHDT, CDR2 YNNKEL (reference sequence). This CDR3 comprises 15 residues. The DNA for the CDR3 is TGTGCCAGCAGCGAGCGACAGGGAAATCCCTATGGCTACACCTTC. It specifies CASSERQGNPYGYTF.

The chain links TRBV21-1 to TRBJ2-7; the table calls TRBD2, which could not be checked here. TRBV21-1 is designated a pseudogene. The CDR3 covers 23 residues. For the CDR3, the DNA is TGTGCCAGCAGCAAACGTGGACAGAGGACCGCGACTAGCGGGAGGGCCACCGGCGACGAGCAGTACTTC. Translation gives CASSKRGQRTATSGRATGDEQYF.

V usage is TRBV28 and J usage is TRBJ2-2; 7 bases match TRBD2. Trimming cost V 2 bases and J 4 bases; bases outside gene matches: 4. Germline CDR1 MDHEN, CDR2 SYDVKM. This CDR3 comprises 15 residues. CDR3 residues: CASSLAGESTGELFF. As DNA, the CDR3 is TGTGCCAGCAGTTTAGCGGGAGAGAGCACCGGGGAGCTGTTTTTT.